The T cell receptor (beta chain) described here comes from a study of blood T cell repertoires in COVID-19. Original processing methods: Cell counts per sample came from amplifying reference gene primers. Sequenced by immunoSEQ multiplex PCR; TCRdb stores in-frame clones only, minus some. The DNA gave D and trimming, while V, J and clone size come from that table. The repertoire holds fewer than 350,000 clones, with 91% as singletons. The CDR3 consists of 13 residues. Germline V gene sequence: CDR1 SGHAT, CDR2 FQNNGV. V lost 4 bases and J 7 bases, leaving 11 bases between the germline ends. In the 2 weeks before study entry, exposed participants met a COVID-19 case, which was PCR-confirmed or clinician-diagnosed.

This chain links TRBV11-2 with TRBJ2-1; possible D gene TRBD1, 5 bases. Sequencing input: PBMCs or T cells enriched from blood (not recorded which). The receptor's source is a man between 40 and 49 years old who had been exposed to COVID-19. The CDR3 loop is CASSSGPENEQFF. The CDR3 bases are TGTGCCAGCAGCTCAGGGCCCGAAAATGAGCAGTTCTTC.